The 5 T cell receptor beta chains reported below all come from one sample, sequenced in a study of blood T cell repertoires in COVID-19. Clones were sequenced by immunoSEQ multiplex PCR, and TCRdb holds only the in-frame ones, with some missing. The table includes around 280,000 clones, more than 70% detected once. The sample comprised peripheral blood. These receptors all stem from a woman in her thirties with COVID-19, enrolled during active disease.

For this clone: At one of its ends the junction is not consistent with the germline gene, which may arise from a read error. V and J are TRBV7-9 and TRBJ2-7; 12 bases line up with TRBD2. In germline, CDR1 is SEHNR, CDR2 FQNEAQ (reference sequence). The CDR3 covers 17 residues. CDR3 residues: CASTRASGRARKGEQYF. CDR3 DNA sequence: TGTGCTAGCACAAGGGCTAGCGGGAGGGCCCGGAAGGGCGAGCAGTACTTC.

The rearrangement uses TRBV19 and TRBJ2-3, with 9 bases that match TRBD2. The CDR3 spans 15 residues. V shed 6 bases and J 0 bases; nucleotides not matched to a gene: 4. The germline gives CDR1 LNHDA, CDR2 SQIVND (reference sequence). The CDR3 protein is CASRTGLASTDTQYF. In nucleotides, the CDR3 is TGTGCCAGTAGAACCGGACTAGCGAGCACAGATACGCAGTATTTT.

The chain links TRBV28 to TRBJ1-4, with TRBD1 matching 9 bases. The trim removed 5 bases at V and 7 bases at J, leaving 5 bases unmatched. This CDR3 has 14 residues. CDR1 and CDR2 (germline): MDHEN, SYDVKM. The CDR3 is CASSVGQGFEKLFF. CDR3 DNA sequence: TGTGCCAGCAGTGTAGGACAGGGGTTTGAAAAACTGTTTTTT. The full variable domain, completed using reference TRBV28 and TRBJ1-4, is DVKVTQSSRYLVKRTGEKVFLECVQDMDHENMFWYRQDPGLGLRLIYFSYDVKMKEKGDIPEGYSVSREKKERFSLILESASTNQTSMYLCASSVGQGFEKLFFGSGTQLSVL.

DNA of the CDR3: TGTGCCAGCAGCTTTATGGGGTCGGGACTAGCGATCTACGAGCAGTACTTC. The encoded protein is CASSFMGSGLAIYEQYF. The rearrangement joins TRBV5-5 to TRBJ2-7, with 10 bases matching TRBD2. Germline V gene data show CDR1 as SGHKS and CDR2 as YYEKEE (reference sequence). The CDR3 contains 17 residues. The trim removed 2 bases at V and 3 bases at J, leaving 11 bases unmatched.

The V and J genes are TRBV11-1 and TRBJ2-5, with 11 positions matching TRBD2. V gave up 4 bases and J gave up 3 bases; unmatched junction bases: 7. The germline CDR1 and CDR2 sequences are SGHAT and FQDESV (reference sequence). The CDR3 totals 16 residues. The CDR3 reads CASSSALAGGEETQYF. The CDR3 bases are TGTGCCAGCAGCTCGGCCCTAGCGGGAGGAGAAGAGACCCAGTACTTC.